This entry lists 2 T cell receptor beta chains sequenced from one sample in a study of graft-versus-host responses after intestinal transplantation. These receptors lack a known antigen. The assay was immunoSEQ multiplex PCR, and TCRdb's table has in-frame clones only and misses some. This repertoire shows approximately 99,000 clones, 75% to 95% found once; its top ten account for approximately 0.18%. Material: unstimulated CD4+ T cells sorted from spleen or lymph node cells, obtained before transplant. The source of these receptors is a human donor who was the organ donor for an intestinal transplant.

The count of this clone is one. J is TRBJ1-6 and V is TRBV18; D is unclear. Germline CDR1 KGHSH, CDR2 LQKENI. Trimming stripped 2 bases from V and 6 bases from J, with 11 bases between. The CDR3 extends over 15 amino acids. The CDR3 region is CASSPGAAGNSPLHF. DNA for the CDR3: TGTGCCAGCTCACCAGGAGCGGCGGGTAATTCACCCCTCCACTTT.

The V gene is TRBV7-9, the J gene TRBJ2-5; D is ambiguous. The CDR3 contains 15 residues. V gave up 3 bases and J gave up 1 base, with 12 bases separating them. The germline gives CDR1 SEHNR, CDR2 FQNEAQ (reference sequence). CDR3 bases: TGTGCCAGCAGCTTCCTAAGACTCATCCAAGAGACCCAGTACTTC. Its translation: CASSFLRLIQETQYF.